This TCR beta chain was documented in a study of Graves' ophthalmopathy and Graves' hyperthyroidism. Whole-study results and caveats: An approximately 83% specificity and 87.88% sensitivity were achieved by a 13-signature model that separated ophthalmopathy from stable hyperthyroidism. Detection in blood was also observed for most expanded thyroid clonotypes above 0.001 frequency.

About this clonotype itself: Its specificity is not known.

Amplification of the TCR beta CDR3 regions used RNA transcripts (as template). Second-round multiplex PCR came after a first-round RT-PCR that employed HTBI primers. TCRdb fed the multiplex PCR reads into MiXCR, producing one record per CDR3 protein. The table records hundreds of thousands of distinct CDR3 sequences, approximately 21% of them present only once. Per the germline V gene, CDR1 is KGHDR and CDR2 is SFDVKD. CDR3 length: 12 residues. The receptor was derived from a woman aged 18-29 years with stable Graves' hyperthyroidism. Some clones in this sample may be carry-over from other donors' samples. V and J are TRBV24-1 and TRBJ1-5, with D unclear. The sequencing input was peripheral blood. The CDR3 region is CEKVLLDQPQHF. The CDR3 coding sequence is TGTGAGAAGGTCCTCTTAGATCAGCCCCAGCATTTT.